This T cell receptor beta chain was observed in a study of blood T cell repertoires in COVID-19 (dated by TCRdb to 2020 to 2021). As for the study more broadly: Collaborator samples came from the United States, Italy and Spain and covered acute and convalescent phases of COVID-19. The material from the prospective study consisted of cDNA or gDNA derived from T cells, B-cell-depleted T cells, or PBMCs. The dataset comprised deeply sampled blood TCRbeta repertoires from subjects exposed to, actively infected with, or recovered from COVID-19. The repertoires were released in a freely available public database meant as a resource for research on the immune response to SARS-CoV-2. Samples were obtained from the ongoing ImmuneRACE study (first 160 participants) and from roughly 1,300 subjects provided by 6 global collaborators. Nearly every sample came with metadata listing a de-identified subject ID, COVID-19 status, age in years and sex. Where available, HLA class I and class II types were obtained from metadata supplied by the sample provider rather than from assay-based typing. The paper's findings and limits, for the study overall: How much clinical and demographic metadata was included differed by source and by participant, and the metadata was provided uncurated.

The immunoSEQ Assay, a bias-controlled multiplex PCR, was used to amplify TCRbeta CDR3 regions from genomic DNA. Per the source publication's procedure: The number of nucleated cells in each sample was estimated from the amplification of reference gene primers within the assay. Sequence reads were collapsed and filtered to measure the absolute abundance of every unique TCRbeta CDR3 rearrangement. Productive Simpson clonality was computed per sample as the square root of Simpson's diversity index over productive rearrangements. In TCRdb, the immuneACCESS table is reduced to in-frame sequences with V and J assigned. These tables do not hold every clone; where another copy was compared, an unresolved V gene accounts for under half, and the others remain unexplained. The DNA was the basis for D and trimming; V, J and clone size are from that table. This sample lists some 150,000 clones; 85% were detected once. The top ten constitute under 3% of the sample.

Whole blood was collected in K2EDTA tubes by collaborating institutions according to the institutions' own protocols. For TCRbeta analysis, collaborator samples were shipped as frozen whole blood, as isolated PBMCs, or as DNA extracted from either sample type. A remark on this clone: The antigen it binds to is not known. Base qualities were left out, and no much larger clone turns up one base away.

The germline V gene encodes CDR1 SGHRS and CDR2 YFSETQ. Trimming takes 0 bases from V and 3 bases from J, and the germline ends sit 9 bases apart. From its cysteine to its phenylalanine, the CDR3 spans 14 amino acids. The DNA shown is the 42-base CDR3, in frame from base 1. The rearrangement joined TRBV5-1 to TRBJ1-1, with no D gene named confidently. The receptor was derived from a woman between 40 and 55 years old with active or convalescent COVID-19. Sequenced material: peripheral blood. In nucleotide form, the sequence is TGCGCCAGCAGCTTGGTGCCCGGGGACACTGAAGCTTTCTTT. Translation gives CASSLVPGDTEAFF.